Presented here are 29 T cell receptor beta chains from one specimen sequenced in a study of immune cell composition in non-small cell lung cancer. Normal lung sampling was at least 3 cm from the tumour, as distant as possible. TCRdb's copy holds only in-frame clones and misses some; the assay was immunoSEQ multiplex PCR. The table shows 4,000 to 5,000 clones, with over 60% occurring only once. What was sequenced was non-adjacent lung tissue. These receptors all stem from a human donor with non-small cell lung cancer.

By proportion, this clone is large. The CDR3 is CASRRRESYEQYF. In nucleotides, the CDR3 is TGTGCCAGCCGAAGACGCGAATCCTACGAGCAGTACTTC. The chain joins TRBV6-5 to TRBJ2-7; no clear D gene. Trimming cost V 8 bases and J 1 base, with 12 bases left between them. In germline, CDR1 is MNHEY, CDR2 SVGAGI. This CDR3 region has 13 residues.

As DNA, the CDR3 is TGTGCCAGCAGCTTACAAGACATCAGCCTCTACGAGCAGTACTTC. Protein sequence: CASSLQDISLYEQYF. The V gene is TRBV7-9, the J gene TRBJ2-7; D gene ambiguous. The V end lost 2 bases, the J end lost 3 bases, and 14 bases lay between the germline ends. Germline values: CDR1 SEHNR, CDR2 FQNEAQ (reference sequence). The CDR3 sequence is 15 residues long.

The rearrangement uses TRBV29-1 and TRBJ2-7; TRBD2 might be the D (6 bases). Germline assignment: CDR1 SQVTM and CDR2 ANQGSEA. The V and J ends lost 1 base and 0 bases respectively, with 13 bases between them. The CDR3 is 15 residues long. CDR3 residues: CSVEAWTGDSYEQYF. The CDR3 DNA reads as TGCAGCGTTGAAGCTTGGACGGGAGACTCCTACGAGCAGTACTTC.

This chain links TRBV7-6 with TRBJ2-3; 14 positions agree with TRBD2. The V segment lost 5 bases and the J segment 1 base; nucleotides outside the gene matches: 2. The germline V gene encodes CDR1 SGHVS and CDR2 FNYEAQ. The CDR3 consists of 16 residues. In DNA form, the CDR3 reads TGTGCCAGCAGCAGACTAGCGGGGGGGGGCACAGATACGCAGTATTTT. Amino acid sequence: CASSRLAGGGTDTQYF.

The rearrangement joins TRBV7-2 to TRBJ2-7; 11 bases are a match to TRBD1. The germline gives CDR1 SGHTA, CDR2 FQGNSA. CDR3 length: 16 amino acids. The trim removed 1 base at V and 2 bases at J, leaving 4 bases unmatched. In nucleotides, the CDR3 is TGTGCCAGCAGCTTAGGCCGGGACAGGGGGGCCTACGAGCAGTACTTC. Its translation: CASSLGRDRGAYEQYF.

This sequence joins TRBV7-2 and TRBJ2-1; D not resolved. Trimming took 1 base from V and 9 from J, leaving 13 bases between them. Germline CDR1 reads SGHTA; CDR2 reads FQGNSA. This CDR3 is built from 14 residues. CDR3 in amino acids: CASSLELRGGEQFF. In nucleotides, the CDR3 is TGTGCCAGCAGCTTAGAGTTACGTGGTGGTGAGCAGTTCTTC.

V and J are TRBV5-1 and TRBJ1-1; maybe TRBD1 (5 bases). The CDR3 loop spans 15 amino acids. The germline V gene has CDR1 SGHRS and CDR2 YFSETQ. The germline V and J ends were trimmed by 0 bases and 0 bases, with 9 bases remaining between them. CDR3 nucleotides: TGCGCCAGCAGCTTGGAGGGACCCATGAACACTGAAGCTTTCTTT. As protein: CASSLEGPMNTEAFF.

A few counts support this clone. The gene calls are TRBV12-5 and TRBJ2-7, with a weak D call TRBD1 (5 bases). Germline CDR1 reads LGHNT; CDR2 reads FRNRAP. V was trimmed by 6 bases and J by 0 bases, leaving 9 bases between them. The CDR3 is 13 amino acids. The CDR3 here is CASGFRVSYEQYF. The CDR3 coding sequence is TGTGCTAGTGGATTCAGGGTCTCCTACGAGCAGTACTTC.

The J gene is TRBJ2-3, the V gene TRBV29-1, with a possible D match to TRBD1 (6 bases). The CDR3 is made up of 14 amino acids. V lost 5 bases and J 4 bases, leaving 16 bases between the germline ends. The germline CDR1 and CDR2 sequences are SQVTM and ANQGSEA. CDR3 DNA sequence: TGCAGCGTTTCAGGTTCAGGGGCCGCAGATACGCAGTATTTT. Translation gives CSVSGSGAADTQYF.

This chain joins TRBV19 and TRBJ1-2, with 8 bases that match TRBD1. This CDR3 contains 15 residues. Germline lookup yields CDR1 LNHDA and CDR2 SQIVND (reference sequence). Trimming removed 2 bases from V and 6 bases from J; junction bases left unmatched: 8. CDR3 residues: CASSIWAGQGHGYTF. CDR3 DNA: TGTGCCAGTAGTATATGGGCCGGACAGGGCCATGGCTACACCTTC.

This clone was observed a handful of times. The chain has TRBV5-8 and TRBJ1-2; D ambiguous. The CDR3 totals 13 residues. The germline gives CDR1 SGHTS, CDR2 YDEGEE. The V end was cut by 4 bases, the J end by 4 bases, with 11 bases between. CDR3 sequence (DNA): TGTGCCAGCAGCCCGTTGAATTTCTATGGCTACACCTTC. Translation gives CASSPLNFYGYTF.

The genes are TRBV7-3 and TRBJ2-1, with 13 positions matching TRBD2. The ends lost 5 bases at V and 9 bases at J; junction bases unmatched: 7. The CDR3 totals 15 residues. Germline CDR1 reads SGHTA; CDR2 reads FQGTGA. For the CDR3, the DNA is TGTGCCAGCAGCCGACTAGCGGGGGGACTTACTGAGCAGTTCTTC. Its protein product is CASSRLAGGLTEQFF.

J is TRBJ2-5 and V is TRBV10-2; D gene uncertain. Trimming took off 4 bases at V and 4 bases at J, with 10 bases between the two ends. Germline V CDR1 and CDR2: WSHSY, SAAADI. The CDR3 has 13 residues. This CDR3 is CASSGQARETQYF. For the CDR3, the DNA is TGCGCCAGCAGTGGGCAGGCGAGAGAGACCCAGTACTTC.

In its sample, this clone was seen once. The chain links TRBV2 to TRBJ2-7; D is undetermined. V lost 1 base and J lost 5, with 9 bases in between. From germline, CDR1 is SNHLY and CDR2 FYNNEI. The CDR3 is 13 residues long. CDR3 DNA sequence: TGTGCCAGCAGTGAAGAGGGTTTAGACGAGCAGTACTTC. This sequence encodes CASSEEGLDEQYF.

This chain links TRBV5-1 with TRBJ1-6; D remains ambiguous. With 4 bases removed from V and 5 bases from J, the gap between germline ends came to 10 bases. The CDR3 runs 14 residues. Germline assignment: CDR1 SGHRS and CDR2 YFSETQ. The CDR3 loop reads CASSLQVDNSPLHF. The CDR3 DNA is TGCGCCAGCAGCCTGCAGGTAGATAATTCACCCCTCCACTTT.

This chain joins TRBV25-1 and TRBJ1-4; maybe TRBD1 (5 bases). V lost 3 bases and J lost 4, with 12 bases in between. CDR1 MGHDK and CDR2 SYGVNS come from the germline V gene. The length of the CDR3 is 15 residues. The CDR3 protein is CASSDRDVSNEKLFF. The DNA of the CDR3 is TGTGCCAGCAGTGACCGGGACGTTAGTAATGAAAAACTGTTTTTT.

The chain couples TRBV9 to TRBJ2-3; no reliable D call. The length of the CDR3 is 13 residues. V gave up 1 base and J gave up 2 bases, with 5 bases separating them. Germline loops: CDR1 SGDLS, CDR2 YYNGEE. CDR3 amino acids: CASSVPHTDTQYF. DNA for the CDR3: TGTGCCAGCAGCGTACCCCACACAGATACGCAGTATTTT.

The gene calls are TRBV15 and TRBJ2-1, with 8 bases fitting TRBD2. Germline V gives CDR1 LNHNV, CDR2 YYDKDF (reference sequence). The junction had 3 bases not matched to a gene; V was cut back by 3 bases and J by 8 bases. The CDR3 is made up of 13 amino acids. The CDR3 sequence is CATSRRTSYEQFF. The CDR3 DNA is TGTGCCACCAGCAGGAGGACTAGCTATGAGCAGTTCTTC.

V and J are TRBV6-1 and TRBJ1-2, with 8 bases aligning to TRBD1. The V and J ends lost 7 bases and 8 bases, in that order; junction bases with no gene match: 9. The CDR3 totals 13 residues. The germline CDR1 and CDR2 sequences are MNHNS and SASEGT. The CDR3: CASNLDRARGYTF. The DNA of the CDR3 is TGTGCCAGCAACCTGGACAGGGCAAGAGGCTACACCTTC.

The gene calls are TRBV5-1 and TRBJ1-5, with D tentatively TRBD1 (6 bases). CDR1 is SGHRS and CDR2 is YFSETQ in the germline V gene. The CDR3 runs to 14 residues. V shed 2 bases and J shed 6 bases, with 12 bases lying between them. The CDR3 region has the DNA TGCGCCAGCAGCTTCGATACAGGGATTCAGCCCCAGCATTTT. This gives the protein CASSFDTGIQPQHF.

This chain uses TRBV10-3 with TRBJ1-1; D gene unclear. CDR1 is ENHRY, CDR2 SYGVKD, per germline. V gave up 0 bases and J gave up 0 bases, with 8 bases separating them. The CDR3 contains 15 residues. The CDR3 DNA is TGTGCCATCAGTGAGTCTCAGGATCTGAACACTGAAGCTTTCTTT. Translation: CAISESQDLNTEAFF.

A word on this clone: Other DNA variants within this sample encode the same CDR3. The chain is built from TRBV5-1 and TRBJ1-2, with 7 nucleotides matching TRBD1. From germline, CDR1 is SGHRS and CDR2 YFSETQ. The V gene end was trimmed by 0 bases and the J gene end by 3 bases; junction bases not matched to a gene: 8. This CDR3 is 16 amino acids long. CDR3 sequence (DNA): TGCGCCAGCAGCTTGGCTCCCGACAGGGCGGACTATGGCTACACCTTC. This translates into CASSLAPDRADYGYTF.

The chain links TRBV6-4 to TRBJ1-6; no firm D call. There are 12 residues in the CDR3. V was cut by 8 bases and J by 8 bases, with 10 bases left in between. The V gene's germline CDR1 is MRHNA and CDR2 SNTAGT. CDR3 loop: CASPDQDSPLHF. The CDR3 DNA sequence: TGTGCCAGCCCCGACCAGGATTCACCCCTCCACTTT.

The rearrangement links TRBV4-3 to TRBJ2-5, with TRBD2 matching over 11 bases. CDR1 and CDR2 from the germline V gene are LGHNA and YSLEER. The CDR3 is 16 amino acids. Trimming removed 4 bases from V and 5 bases from J; junction bases left unmatched: 9. This chain's CDR3 is CASSRIAGGRSETQYF. As DNA, the CDR3 is TGCGCCAGCAGCCGCATAGCGGGGGGGCGGTCGGAGACCCAGTACTTC.

The chain joins TRBV6-6 to TRBJ1-1; 8 bases are shared with TRBD1. Germline-derived CDR1 and CDR2 are MNHNY and SVGAGI (reference sequence). Losses at the gene ends were 2 bases for V and 7 bases for J; bases not matched to a gene: 3. This CDR3 comprises 13 residues. CDR3 residues: CASSYQGAVEAFF. For the CDR3, the DNA is TGTGCCAGCAGTTACCAGGGGGCTGTTGAAGCTTTCTTT.

CDR3 loop: CASSARGVTDTQYF. CDR3 nucleotide sequence: TGTGCCAGCAGTGCTCGCGGGGTCACAGATACGCAGTATTTT. The rearrangement joins TRBV6-4 to TRBJ2-3, with D possibly being TRBD2 (6 bases). The CDR3 is 14 amino acids. Germline V gene sequence: CDR1 MRHNA, CDR2 SNTAGT. The V and J ends lost 4 bases and 2 bases respectively, with 10 bases between them.

The chain combines TRBV10-2 with TRBJ2-1; 9 bases map to TRBD1. The CDR3 consists of 14 residues. The ends lost 8 bases at V and 8 bases at J; junction bases unmatched: 10. Looked up from germline, CDR1 is WSHSY and CDR2 is SAAADI. The chain's CDR3 is CASGNPGQGYEQFF. CDR3 sequence (DNA): TGCGCCAGCGGGAATCCGGGACAGGGCTATGAGCAGTTCTTC.

The chain employs TRBV6-6 and TRBJ1-5, with 7 bases fitting TRBD1. Germline lookup yields CDR1 MNHNY and CDR2 SVGAGI (reference sequence). With V trimmed by 6 bases and J by 4 bases, 9 bases remained unmatched. There are 15 residues in the CDR3. CDR3 nucleotides: TGTGCCAGCAGACTACATGACAGGGCTAATCAGCCCCAGCATTTT. Its protein product is CASRLHDRANQPQHF.

This chain connects TRBV7-9 to TRBJ1-5; D possibly corresponds to TRBD1 (6 bases). The CDR3 consists of 16 residues. The germline CDR1 and CDR2 sequences are SEHNR and FQNEAQ (reference sequence). V was pared by 2 bases and J by 4 bases, with 15 bases between. CDR3 amino acids: CASSLTRGGRNQPQHF. The CDR3 DNA follows: TGTGCCAGCAGCTTAACAAGAGGGGGTCGGAATCAGCCCCAGCATTTT.